This T cell receptor beta chain derives from a study of T cell repertoires in cytomegalovirus infection. Whole-study context: TCR beta signatures that were public indicated CMV infection and matching HLA type.

V was shortened by 4 bases and J by 8 bases, with 8 bases between the two germline ends. The CDR3 totals 12 residues. CDR1 and CDR2 from the germline V gene are KGHDR and SFDVKD. Turning to this clonotype: The antigen is unknown.

TCRdb independently ran MiXCR on the reads; one entry per CDR3 protein. The sample shows about 310,000 distinct CDR3 sequences, 20% to 25% of them seen only once. The sequence derives from a human donor in good health (CMV status not recorded). Some clones in this sample may be carry-over from other donors' samples. This sample comprised cultured PBMCs, obtained from culture after CMV antigen stimulation. The gene calls are TRBV24-1 and TRBJ2-4; D is ambiguous. The CDR3 DNA sequence: TGTGCCACCAGTGACGTAAGAGACATTCAGTACTTC. Translation gives CATSDVRDIQYF.